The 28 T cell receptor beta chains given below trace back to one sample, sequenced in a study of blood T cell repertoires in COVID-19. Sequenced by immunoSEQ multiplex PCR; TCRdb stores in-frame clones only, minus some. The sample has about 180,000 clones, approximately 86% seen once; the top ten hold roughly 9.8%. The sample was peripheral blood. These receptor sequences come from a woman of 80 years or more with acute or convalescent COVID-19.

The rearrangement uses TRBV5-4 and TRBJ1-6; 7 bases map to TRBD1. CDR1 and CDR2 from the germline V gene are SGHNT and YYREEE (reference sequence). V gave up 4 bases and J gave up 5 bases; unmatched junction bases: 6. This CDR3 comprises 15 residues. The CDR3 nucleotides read TGTGCCAGCAGCCCGGGACAGTACCATAATTCACCCCTCCACTTT. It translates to CASSPGQYHNSPLHF.

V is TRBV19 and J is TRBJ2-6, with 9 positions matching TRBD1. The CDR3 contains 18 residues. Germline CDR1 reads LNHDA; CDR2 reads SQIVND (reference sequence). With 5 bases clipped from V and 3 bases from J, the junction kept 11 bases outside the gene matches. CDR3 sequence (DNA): TGTGCCAGTAGTTTCGACAGGGGGGTTTACTTTGGGGCCAACGTCCTGACTTTC. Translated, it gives CASSFDRGVYFGANVLTF.

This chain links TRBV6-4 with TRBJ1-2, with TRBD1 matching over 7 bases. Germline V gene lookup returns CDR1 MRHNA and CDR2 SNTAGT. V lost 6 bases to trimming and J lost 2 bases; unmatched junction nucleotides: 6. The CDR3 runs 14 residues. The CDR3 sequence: CASRPSTGNYGYTF. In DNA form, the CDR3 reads TGTGCCAGCAGACCCTCGACAGGGAACTATGGCTACACCTTC.

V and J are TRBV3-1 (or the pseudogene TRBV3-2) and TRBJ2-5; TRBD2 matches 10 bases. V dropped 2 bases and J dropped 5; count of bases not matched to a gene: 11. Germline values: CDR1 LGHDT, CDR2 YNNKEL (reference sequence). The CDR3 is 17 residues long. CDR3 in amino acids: CASSQSTLAGGGETQYF. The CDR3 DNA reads TGTGCCAGCAGCCAATCCACTTTAGCGGGAGGTGGGGAGACCCAGTACTTC.

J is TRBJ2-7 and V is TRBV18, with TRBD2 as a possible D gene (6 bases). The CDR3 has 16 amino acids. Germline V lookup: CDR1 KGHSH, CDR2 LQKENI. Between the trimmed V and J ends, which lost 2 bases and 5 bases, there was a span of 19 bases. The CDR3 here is CASSPRRGRSEHEQYF. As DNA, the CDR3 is TGTGCCAGCTCACCAAGGAGGGGACGGTCGGAACACGAGCAGTACTTC.

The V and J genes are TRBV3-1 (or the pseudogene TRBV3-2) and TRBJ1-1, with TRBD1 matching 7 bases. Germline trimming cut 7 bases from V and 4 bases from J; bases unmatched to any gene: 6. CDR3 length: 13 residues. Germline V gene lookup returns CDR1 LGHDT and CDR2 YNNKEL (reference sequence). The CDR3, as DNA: TGTGCCAGCACCCTCCAGGGGGGCACTGAAGCTTTCTTT. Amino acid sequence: CASTLQGGTEAFF.

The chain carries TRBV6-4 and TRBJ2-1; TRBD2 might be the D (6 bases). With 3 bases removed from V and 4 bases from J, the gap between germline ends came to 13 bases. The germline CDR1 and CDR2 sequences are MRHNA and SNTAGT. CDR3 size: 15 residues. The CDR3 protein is CASSEELAVYNEQFF. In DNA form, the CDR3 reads TGTGCCAGCAGTGAAGAACTAGCCGTATACAATGAGCAGTTCTTC.

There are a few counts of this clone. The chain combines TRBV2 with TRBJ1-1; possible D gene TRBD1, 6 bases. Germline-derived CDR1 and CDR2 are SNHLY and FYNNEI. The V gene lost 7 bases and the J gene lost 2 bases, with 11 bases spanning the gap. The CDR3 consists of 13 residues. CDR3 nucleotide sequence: TGTGCCAGCAAGGGACAACTCAACACTGAAGCTTTCTTT. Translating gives CASKGQLNTEAFF.

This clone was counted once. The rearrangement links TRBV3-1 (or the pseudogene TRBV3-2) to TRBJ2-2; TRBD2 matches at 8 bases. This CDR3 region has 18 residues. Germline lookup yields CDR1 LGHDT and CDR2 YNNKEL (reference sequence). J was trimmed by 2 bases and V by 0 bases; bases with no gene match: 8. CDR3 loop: CASSQDPPLAGNTGELFF. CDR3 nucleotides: TGTGCCAGCAGCCAAGATCCCCCCCTAGCGGGTAACACCGGGGAGCTGTTTTTT.

The chain's CDR3 is CASSLRDRFEAFF. Written as DNA, the CDR3 is TGTGCCAGCAGTCTCCGGGACAGATTTGAAGCTTTCTTT. The V and J genes are TRBV12-3 or TRBV12-4 and TRBJ1-1; 7 bases fit TRBD1. The CDR3 has 13 residues. J lost 7 bases, V lost 5 bases, and 7 bases had no gene match.

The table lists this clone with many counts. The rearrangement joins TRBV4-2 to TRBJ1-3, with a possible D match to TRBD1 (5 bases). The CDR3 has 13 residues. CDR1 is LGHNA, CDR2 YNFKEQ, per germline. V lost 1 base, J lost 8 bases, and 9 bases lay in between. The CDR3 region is CASSQVRADTIYF. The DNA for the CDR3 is TGTGCCAGCAGCCAAGTCAGGGCGGACACCATATATTTT.

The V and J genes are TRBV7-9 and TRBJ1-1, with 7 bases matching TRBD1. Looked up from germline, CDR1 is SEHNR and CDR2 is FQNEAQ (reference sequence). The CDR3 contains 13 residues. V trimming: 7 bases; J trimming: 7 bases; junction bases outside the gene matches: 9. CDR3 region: CASTPDRVNEAFF. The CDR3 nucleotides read TGTGCCAGCACCCCCGACAGGGTAAATGAAGCTTTCTTT.

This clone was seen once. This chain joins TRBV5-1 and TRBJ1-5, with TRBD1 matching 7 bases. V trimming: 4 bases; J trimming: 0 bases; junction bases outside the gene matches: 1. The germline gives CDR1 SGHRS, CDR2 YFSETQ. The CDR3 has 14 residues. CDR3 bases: TGCGCCAGCAGCACAGGGGATAGCAATCAGCCCCAGCATTTT. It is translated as CASSTGDSNQPQHF.

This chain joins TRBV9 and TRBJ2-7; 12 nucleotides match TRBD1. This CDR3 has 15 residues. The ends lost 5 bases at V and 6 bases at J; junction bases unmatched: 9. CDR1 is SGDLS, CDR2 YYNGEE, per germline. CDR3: CASSLAGTGGGEQYF. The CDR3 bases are TGTGCCAGCAGTCTTGCCGGGACAGGGGGCGGCGAGCAGTACTTC.

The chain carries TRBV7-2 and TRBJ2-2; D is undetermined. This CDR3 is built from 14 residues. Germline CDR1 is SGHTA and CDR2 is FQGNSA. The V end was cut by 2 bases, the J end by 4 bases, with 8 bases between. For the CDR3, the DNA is TGTGCCAGCAGCTTAAAGGCGGTCACCGGGGAGCTGTTTTTT. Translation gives CASSLKAVTGELFF. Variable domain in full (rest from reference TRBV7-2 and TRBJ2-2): GAGVSQSPSNKVTEKGKDVELRCDPISGHTALYWYRQSLGQGLEFLIYFQGNSAPDKSGLPSDRFSAERTGGSVSTLTIQRTQQEDSAVYLCASSLKAVTGELFFGEGSRLTVL.

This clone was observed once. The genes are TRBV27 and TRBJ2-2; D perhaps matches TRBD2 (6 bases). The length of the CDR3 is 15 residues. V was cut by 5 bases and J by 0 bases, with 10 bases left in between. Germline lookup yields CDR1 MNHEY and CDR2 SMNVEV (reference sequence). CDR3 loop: CASSNWGANTGELFF. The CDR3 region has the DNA TGTGCCAGCAGTAACTGGGGGGCGAACACCGGGGAGCTGTTTTTT.

The CDR3 DNA follows: TGTGCCAGTAGTGCCCGACAGGGATTGAATAATTCACCCCTCCACTTT. It specifies CASSARQGLNNSPLHF. This sequence joins TRBV19 and TRBJ1-6, with 7 bases lining up with TRBD1. CDR3 size: 16 residues. V was pared by 5 bases and J by 5 bases, with 9 bases of the junction left unmatched. The germline gives CDR1 LNHDA, CDR2 SQIVND (reference sequence).

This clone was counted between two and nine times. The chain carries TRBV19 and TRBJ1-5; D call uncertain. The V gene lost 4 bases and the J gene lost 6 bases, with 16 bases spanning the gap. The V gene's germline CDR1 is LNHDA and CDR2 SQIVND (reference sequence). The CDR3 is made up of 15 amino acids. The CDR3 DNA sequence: TGTGCCAGTAGTACCCAAAACCAGCGTAGTCAGCCCCAGCATTTT. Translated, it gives CASSTQNQRSQPQHF.

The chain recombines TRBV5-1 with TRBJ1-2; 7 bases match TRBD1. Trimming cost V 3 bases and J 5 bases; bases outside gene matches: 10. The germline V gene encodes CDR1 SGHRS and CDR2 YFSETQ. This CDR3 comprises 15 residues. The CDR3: CASSSTGEPGYGYTF. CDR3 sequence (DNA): TGCGCCAGCAGCTCCACAGGGGAGCCTGGGTATGGCTACACCTTC. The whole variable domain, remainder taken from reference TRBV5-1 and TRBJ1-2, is KAGVTQTPRYLIKTRGQQVTLSCSPISGHRSVSWYQQTPGQGLQFLFEYFSETQRNKGNFPGRFSGRQFSNSRSEMNVSTLELGDSALYLCASSSTGEPGYGYTFGSGTRLTVV.

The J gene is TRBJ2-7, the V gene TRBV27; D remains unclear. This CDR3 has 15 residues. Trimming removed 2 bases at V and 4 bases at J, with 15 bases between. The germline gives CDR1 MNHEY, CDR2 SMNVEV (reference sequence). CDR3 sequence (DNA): TGTGCCAGCAGTTTAGGAGCTTTGAGTATGTACGAGCAGTACTTC. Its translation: CASSLGALSMYEQYF.

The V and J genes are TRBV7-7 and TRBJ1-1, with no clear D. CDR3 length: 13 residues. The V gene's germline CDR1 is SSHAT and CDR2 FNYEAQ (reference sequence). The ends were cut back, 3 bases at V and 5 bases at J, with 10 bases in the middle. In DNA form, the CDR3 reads TGTGCCAGCAGCTTCGCGCGGGAAACTGAAGCTTTCTTT. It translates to CASSFARETEAFF.

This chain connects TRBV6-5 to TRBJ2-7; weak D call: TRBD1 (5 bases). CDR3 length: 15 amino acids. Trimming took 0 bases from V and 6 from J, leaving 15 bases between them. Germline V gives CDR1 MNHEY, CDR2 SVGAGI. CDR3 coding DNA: TGTGCCAGCAGTTACTCCCGGGCAGGGCACGTCGAGCAGTACTTC. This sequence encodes CASSYSRAGHVEQYF.

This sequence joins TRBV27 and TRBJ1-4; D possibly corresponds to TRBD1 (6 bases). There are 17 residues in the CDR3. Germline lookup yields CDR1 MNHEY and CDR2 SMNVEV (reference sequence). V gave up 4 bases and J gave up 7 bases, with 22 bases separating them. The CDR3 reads CASSSPGHRPTGEKLFF. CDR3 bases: TGTGCCAGCAGTTCGCCGGGACATCGCCCCACTGGTGAAAAACTGTTTTTT.

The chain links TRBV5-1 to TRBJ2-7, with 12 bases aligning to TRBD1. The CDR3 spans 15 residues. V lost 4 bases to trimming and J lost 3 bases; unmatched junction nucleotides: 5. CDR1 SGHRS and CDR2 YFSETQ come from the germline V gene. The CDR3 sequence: CASSRGQGAGYEQYF. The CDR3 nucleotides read TGCGCCAGCAGCCGGGGACAGGGGGCGGGCTACGAGCAGTACTTC.

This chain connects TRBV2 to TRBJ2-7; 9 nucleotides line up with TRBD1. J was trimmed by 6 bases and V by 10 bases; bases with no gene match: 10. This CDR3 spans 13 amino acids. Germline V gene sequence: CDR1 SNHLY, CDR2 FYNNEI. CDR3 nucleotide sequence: TGTGCCACCACCGGGACAGGGATCTCCGAGCAGTACTTC. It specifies CATTGTGISEQYF. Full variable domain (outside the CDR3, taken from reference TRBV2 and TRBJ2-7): EPEVTQTPSHQVTQMGQEVILRCVPISNHLYFYWYRQILGQKVEFLVSFYNNEISEKSEIFDDQFSVERPDGSNFTLKIRSTKLEDSAMYFCATTGTGISEQYFGPGTRLTVT.

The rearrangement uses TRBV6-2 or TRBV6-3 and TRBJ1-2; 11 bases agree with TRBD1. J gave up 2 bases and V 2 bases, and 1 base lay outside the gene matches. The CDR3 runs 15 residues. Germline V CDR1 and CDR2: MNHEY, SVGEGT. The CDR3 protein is CASSYGDRGNYGYTF. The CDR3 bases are TGTGCCAGCAGTTACGGGGACAGGGGGAACTATGGCTACACCTTC.

Here the CDR3 DNA reads TGCGCCAGCAGCCAAGCGGACAGGGGGTGGGGTGAAGCTTTCTTT. Encoded protein: CASSQADRGWGEAFF. This chain uses TRBV4-1 with TRBJ1-1; 10 bases agree with TRBD1. CDR3 size: 15 residues. Per the germline V gene, CDR1 is MGHRA and CDR2 is YSYEKL. V dropped 1 base and J dropped 7; count of bases not matched to a gene: 6.

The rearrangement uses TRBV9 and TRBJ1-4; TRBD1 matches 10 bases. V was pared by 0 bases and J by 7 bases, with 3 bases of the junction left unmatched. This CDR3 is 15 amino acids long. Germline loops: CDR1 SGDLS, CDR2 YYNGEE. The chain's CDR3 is CASSVDRDRGEKLFF. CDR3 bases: TGTGCCAGCAGCGTAGACCGGGACAGGGGTGAAAAACTGTTTTTT.